This T cell receptor (beta chain) was observed in a study of shared clonotypes between healthy human individuals. About the research overall: Researchers drew samples from a couple of women and a few men aged 18 to 49. Three plates were used per donor for CD4 naive, three for CD4 memory, two for CD8 naive and one for CD8 memory.

Researchers partitioned CD4+ cells into CD45RA+ naive and CD45RA-negative memory subsets. Assay used: immunoSEQ multiplex PCR; TCRdb lists only in-frame clones, some missing. The repertoire holds some 2,500,000 clones, about nine tenths seen once, with 0.37% in the top ten. Study-wide points: Compared with clonotypes that all four donors shared, non-shared clonotypes had lower generation probabilities.

Of note for this clone: What it recognizes is unknown.

The V gene end was trimmed by 0 bases and the J gene end by 1 base; junction bases not matched to a gene: 8. CDR1 and CDR2 from the germline V gene are ENHRY and SYGVKD. CDR3 length: 19 amino acids. Sequenced: naive CD4+ T cells from PBMCs. Subset: CD45RA+ positively selected. This chain uses TRBV10-3 with TRBJ2-6; TRBD1 aligns across 8 bases. This receptor was taken from a man aged 18-30 years in good health. Some clones in this sample may be carry-over from other donors' samples. Here the CDR3 DNA reads TGTGCCATCAGTGAGTCGAAGGGGACAGGCCTTTCTGGGGCCAACGTCCTGACTTTC. This gives the protein CAISESKGTGLSGANVLTF.